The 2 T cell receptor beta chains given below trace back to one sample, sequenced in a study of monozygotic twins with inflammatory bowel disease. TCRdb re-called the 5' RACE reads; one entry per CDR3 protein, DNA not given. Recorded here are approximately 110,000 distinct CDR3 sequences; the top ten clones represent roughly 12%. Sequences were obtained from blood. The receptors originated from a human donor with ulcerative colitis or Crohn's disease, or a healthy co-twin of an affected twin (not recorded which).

The CDR3 loop reads CASSFGTGGMNTEAFF. The chain employs TRBV7-8 and TRBJ1-1; TCRdb lists TRBD1, though no DNA is available to test this call. This CDR3 region has 16 residues. Per the germline V gene, CDR1 is SGHVS and CDR2 is FQNEAQ.

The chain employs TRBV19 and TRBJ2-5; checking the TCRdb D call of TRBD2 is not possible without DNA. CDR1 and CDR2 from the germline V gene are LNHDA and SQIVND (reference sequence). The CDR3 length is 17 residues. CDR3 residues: CASSIVGLAGGRETQYF.